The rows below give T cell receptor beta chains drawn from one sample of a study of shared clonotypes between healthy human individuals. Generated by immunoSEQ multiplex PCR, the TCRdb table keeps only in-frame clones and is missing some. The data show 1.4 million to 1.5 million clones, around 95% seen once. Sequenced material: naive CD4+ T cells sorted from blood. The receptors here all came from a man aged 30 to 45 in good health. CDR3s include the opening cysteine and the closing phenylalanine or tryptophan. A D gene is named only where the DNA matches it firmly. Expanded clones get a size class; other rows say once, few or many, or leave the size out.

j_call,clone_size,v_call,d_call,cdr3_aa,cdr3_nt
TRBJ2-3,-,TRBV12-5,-,CASGSGREGTDTQYF,TGTGCTAGTGGTTCGGGGCGGGAAGGCACAGATACGCAGTATTTT
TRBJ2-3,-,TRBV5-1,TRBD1,CASRTGTPDTQYF,TGCGCCAGCAGGACAGGGACGCCAGATACGCAGTATTTT
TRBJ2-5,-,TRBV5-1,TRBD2,CASSRGVAGEGQETQYF,TGCGCCAGCAGCCGTGGGGTAGCGGGAGAGGGCCAAGAGACCCAGTACTTC
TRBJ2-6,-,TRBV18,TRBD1,CASIPGQGSSGANVLTF,TGTGCCAGTATACCGGGACAGGGTTCATCTGGGGCCAACGTCCTGACTTTC
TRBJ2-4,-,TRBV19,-,CASSIETIQYF,TGTGCCAGTAGTATAGAAACCATTCAGTACTTC
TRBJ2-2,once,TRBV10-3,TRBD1,CAISVRGQGYTGELFF,TGTGCCATCAGTGTAAGGGGACAGGGGTATACCGGGGAGCTGTTTTTT
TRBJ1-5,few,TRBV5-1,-,CASSLAGSNQPQHF,TGCGCCAGCAGCTTGGCCGGGAGCAATCAGCCCCAGCATTTT
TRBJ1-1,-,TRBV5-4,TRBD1,CASSLVGDRGRDFTEAFF,TGTGCCAGCAGCTTGGTAGGGGACAGGGGGCGTGATTTCACTGAAGCTTTCTTT
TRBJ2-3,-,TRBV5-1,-,CASSLGFRETDTQYF,TGCGCCAGCAGCTTGGGGTTTCGGGAAACAGATACGCAGTATTTT
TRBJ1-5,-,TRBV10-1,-,CASSAGVGYGQPQHF,TGCGCCAGCAGTGCTGGGGTGGGATATGGTCAGCCCCAGCATTTT
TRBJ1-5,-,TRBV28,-,CASIGRNQPQHF,TGTGCCAGCATAGGGCGGAATCAGCCCCAGCATTTT
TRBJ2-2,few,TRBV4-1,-,CASSQLDLISTGELFF,TGCGCCAGCAGCCAGCTGGACCTAATCAGCACCGGGGAGCTGTTTTTT
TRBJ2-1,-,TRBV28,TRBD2,CASSRLLGLAAEQFF,TGTGCCAGCAGTCGACTTTTAGGACTAGCGGCCGAGCAGTTCTTC
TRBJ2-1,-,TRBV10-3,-,CAISESTYGGTYNEQFF,TGTGCCATCAGTGAGTCGACTTATGGCGGGACTTACAATGAGCAGTTCTTC
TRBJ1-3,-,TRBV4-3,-,CASSQSASGNTIYF,TGCGCCAGCAGCCAAAGCGCTTCTGGAAACACCATATATTTT
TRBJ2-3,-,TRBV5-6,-,CASSLEGQPATQYF,TGTGCCAGCAGCTTGGAGGGACAACCAGCGACGCAGTATTTT
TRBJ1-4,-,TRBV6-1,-,CASSRAGTNEKLFF,TGTGCCAGCAGTCGGGCAGGTACTAATGAAAAACTGTTTTTT
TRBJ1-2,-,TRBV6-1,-,CASSEWGNGYTF,TGTGCCAGCAGTGAATGGGGGAATGGCTACACCTTC
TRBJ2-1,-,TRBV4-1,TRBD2,CASSRGTSGYNEQFF,TGCGCCAGCAGCCGCGGGACTAGCGGATACAATGAGCAGTTCTTC
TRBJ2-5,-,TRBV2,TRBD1,CASSGWTGGRETQYF,TGTGCCAGCAGTGGTTGGACAGGGGGACGAGAGACCCAGTACTTC
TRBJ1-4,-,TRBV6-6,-,CASSYSKQQGEKLFF,TGTGCCAGCAGTTACTCGAAACAGCAAGGGGAAAAACTGTTTTTT
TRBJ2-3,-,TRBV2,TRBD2,CASRVVAGGGGTDTQYF,TGTGCCAGCAGAGTCGTGGCGGGCGGGGGTGGCACAGATACGCAGTATTTT
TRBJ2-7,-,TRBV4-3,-,CASSQDTGVTNYEQYF,TGCGCCAGCAGCCAAGATACCGGCGTCACAAACTACGAGCAGTACTTC
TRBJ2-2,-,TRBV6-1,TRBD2,CASSRTSTATGELFF,TGTGCCAGCAGTCGGACTAGCACCGCGACCGGGGAGCTGTTTTTT
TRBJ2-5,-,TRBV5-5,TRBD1,CARSLATGRETQYF,TGTGCCAGGAGTCTTGCGACAGGGCGGGAGACCCAGTACTTC
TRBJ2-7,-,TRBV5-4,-,CASSLRESGHEQYF,TGTGCCAGCAGCTTGCGGGAGAGCGGCCACGAGCAGTACTTC
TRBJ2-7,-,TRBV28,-,CASSFLQGLRGTYEQYF,TGTGCCAGCAGTTTCCTACAGGGCCTAAGAGGAACCTACGAGCAGTACTTC
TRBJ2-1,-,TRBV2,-,CASSELVYNEQFF,TGTGCCAGCAGTGAACTAGTCTACAATGAGCAGTTCTTC
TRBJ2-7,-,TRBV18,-,CASSPNNYEQYF,TGTGCCAGCTCACCAAACAACTACGAGCAGTACTTC
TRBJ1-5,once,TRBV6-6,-,CASSYNPGAQHF,TGTGCCAGCAGTTACAATCCTGGGGCCCAGCATTTT
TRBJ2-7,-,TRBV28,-,CASIVSEQYF,TGTGCCAGCATAGTGTCCGAGCAGTACTTC
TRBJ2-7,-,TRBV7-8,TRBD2,CASSFGRTLSYEQYF,TGTGCCAGCAGCTTCGGGAGGACCCTCTCCTACGAGCAGTACTTC
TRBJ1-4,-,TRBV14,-,CASSQGTYEKLFF,TGTGCCAGCAGCCAAGGGACATATGAAAAACTGTTTTTT
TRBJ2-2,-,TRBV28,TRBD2,CASSSPSVAGNTGELFF,TGTGCCAGCAGTTCCCCCTCAGTAGCGGGGAACACCGGGGAGCTGTTTTTT
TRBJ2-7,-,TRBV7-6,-,CASSLEAGSYEQYF,TGTGCCAGCAGCTTAGAGGCGGGTTCCTACGAGCAGTACTTC
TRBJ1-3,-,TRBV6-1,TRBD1,CASNRGTGNTIYF,TGTGCCAGTAACAGGGGTACCGGAAACACCATATATTTT
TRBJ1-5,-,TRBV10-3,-,CAISRDVGSNQPQHF,TGTGCCATCAGTAGGGATGTTGGGTCCAATCAGCCCCAGCATTTT
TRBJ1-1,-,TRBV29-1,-,CSVERADEAFF,TGCAGCGTTGAAAGGGCAGATGAAGCTTTCTTT
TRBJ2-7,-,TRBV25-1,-,CASSEFGAGSSDYEQYF,TGTGCCAGCAGTGAATTTGGGGCAGGGTCTAGTGACTACGAGCAGTACTTC
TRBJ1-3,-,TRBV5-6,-,CASSGDFSGNTIYF,TGTGCCAGCAGCGGGGACTTCTCTGGAAACACCATATATTTT
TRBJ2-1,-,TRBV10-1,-,CASSEQTGMQQFF,TGCGCCAGCAGTGAGCAAACAGGGATGCAGCAGTTCTTC
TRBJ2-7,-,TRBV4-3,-,CASSQVSQGSYEQYF,TGCGCCAGCAGCCAAGTTTCGCAGGGTTCCTACGAGCAGTACTTC
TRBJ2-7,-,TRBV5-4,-,CASSSGHGNYEQYF,TGTGCCAGCAGCTCGGGACACGGGAACTACGAGCAGTACTTC
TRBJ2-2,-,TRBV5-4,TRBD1,CASSLAGQAAGELFF,TGTGCCAGCAGCTTGGCGGGACAGGCCGCCGGGGAGCTGTTTTTT
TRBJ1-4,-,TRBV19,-,CASSRPTGYANEKLFF,TGTGCCAGTAGTAGACCCACAGGGTACGCAAATGAAAAACTGTTTTTT
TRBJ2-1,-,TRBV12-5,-,CASGLGNGGEQFF,TGTGCTAGTGGTTTGGGCAATGGGGGGGAGCAGTTCTTC
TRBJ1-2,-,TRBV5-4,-,CASSPPGPPTRSYTF,TGTGCCAGCAGCCCACCGGGACCCCCTACTAGGAGCTACACCTTC
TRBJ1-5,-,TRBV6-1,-,CASGYQPQHF,TGTGCCAGCGGCTATCAGCCCCAGCATTTT
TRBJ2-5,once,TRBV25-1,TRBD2,CASSERLAGAETQYF,TGTGCCAGCAGTGAACGATTGGCGGGAGCAGAGACCCAGTACTTC
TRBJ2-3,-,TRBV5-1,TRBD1,CASSLPTTGLSTDTQYF,TGCGCCAGCAGCTTGCCAACGACAGGGCTCAGCACAGATACGCAGTATTTT
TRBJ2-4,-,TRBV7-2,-,CASSLGLLKNIQYF,TGTGCCAGCAGCCTGGGACTGCTCAAAAACATTCAGTACTTC
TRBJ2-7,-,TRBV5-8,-,CASSLDSWYEQYF,TGTGCCAGCAGCTTGGACAGTTGGTACGAGCAGTACTTC
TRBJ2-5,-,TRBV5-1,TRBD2,CASSLVGLAVSRPQETQYF,TGCGCCAGCAGCTTGGTGGGACTAGCCGTGTCGCGACCACAAGAGACCCAGTACTTC
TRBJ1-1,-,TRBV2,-,CASRLRQTEAFF,TGTGCCAGCAGGTTAAGACAGACTGAAGCTTTCTTT
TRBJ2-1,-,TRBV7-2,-,CASSQKMVNEQFF,TGTGCCAGCAGCCAGAAGATGGTGAATGAGCAGTTCTTC